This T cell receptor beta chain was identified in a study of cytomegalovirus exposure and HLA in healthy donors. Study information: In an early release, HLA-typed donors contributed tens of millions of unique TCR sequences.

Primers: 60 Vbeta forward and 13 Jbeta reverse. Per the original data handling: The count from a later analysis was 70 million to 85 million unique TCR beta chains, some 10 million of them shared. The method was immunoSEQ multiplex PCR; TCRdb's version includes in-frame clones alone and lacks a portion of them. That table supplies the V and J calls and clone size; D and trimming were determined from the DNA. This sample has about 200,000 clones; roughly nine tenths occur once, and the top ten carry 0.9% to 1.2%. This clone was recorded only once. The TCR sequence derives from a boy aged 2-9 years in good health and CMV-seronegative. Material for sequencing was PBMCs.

The CDR3 loop is CSVAQGKRETQYF. The DNA for the CDR3 is TGCAGCGTTGCTCAGGGTAAACGCGAGACCCAGTACTTC. The chain links TRBV29-1 to TRBJ2-5; the D gene is possibly TRBD1 (5 bases). The CDR3 length is 13 residues. Per the germline V gene, CDR1 is SQVTM and CDR2 is ANQGSEA. Trimming left V 4 bases short and J 5 bases short, with 14 bases between.